Listed below are T cell receptor beta chains from one sample, sequenced in a study of CD4+ T cells in melanoma. TCRdb's table, derived via immunoSEQ multiplex PCR, lists solely in-frame clones and lacks some. The sample comprises 3,500 to 4,500 clones, approximately 65% of which are singletons, and under 30% rests with the top ten. The sample comprised cells from a culture (not recorded whether cultured in vitro). These receptors came from a human donor with melanoma. Each CDR3 is given with its conserved first and last residue. The order of the fields is CDR3 protein, CDR3 DNA, V gene, J gene, D gene, clone size. The D gene is left open where the match is weak. Some rows have no size entry. The others give once, few or many, or a class for an expanded clone.

CDR3: CASSGRSLAGGYNEQFF; DNA: TGTGCCAGCAGTGGACGTAGCCTAGCGGGGGGGTACAATGAGCAGTTCTTC; V: TRBV6-1; J: TRBJ2-1; D: TRBD2; size: -
CDR3: CASSRRDTSPLHF; DNA: TGTGCCAGCAGCCGCCGGGACACTTCACCCCTCCACTTT; V: TRBV7-6; J: TRBJ1-6; D: -; size: -
CDR3: CAWSVSGPYEQYF; DNA: TGTGCCTGGAGTGTTAGCGGACCCTACGAGCAGTACTTC; V: TRBV30; J: TRBJ2-7; D: -; size: -
CDR3: CAWKEGWESLHF; DNA: TGTGCCTGGAAAGAAGGCTGGGAGTCCCTCCACTTT; V: TRBV30; J: TRBJ1-6; D: -; size: -
CDR3: CASSPPTVTLRRNEKLFF; DNA: TGCGCCAGCAGTCCCCCCACCGTTACCCTTCGACGTAATGAAAAACTGTTTTTT; V: TRBV23-1; J: TRBJ1-4; D: -; size: -
CDR3: CASSGGQGAGETQYF; DNA: TGTGCCAGCAGCGGAGGACAGGGGGCGGGGGAGACCCAGTACTTC; V: TRBV9; J: TRBJ2-5; D: TRBD1; size: -
CDR3: CASSGRTNYGYTF; DNA: TGTGCCAGCAGTGGACGTACTAACTATGGCTACACCTTC; V: TRBV2; J: TRBJ1-2; D: -; size: -
CDR3: CASTTPGNTGELFF; DNA: TGTGCCAGCACAACCCCAGGGAACACCGGGGAGCTGTTTTTT; V: TRBV2; J: TRBJ2-2; D: -; size: -
CDR3: CASSLSSGYGYTF; DNA: TGTGCCAGCAGTTTATCGAGCGGATATGGCTACACCTTC; V: TRBV27; J: TRBJ1-2; D: -; size: -
CDR3: CASSEDYRDDGYTF; DNA: TGTGCCAGCAGTGAAGACTACAGGGATGATGGCTACACCTTC; V: TRBV6-1; J: TRBJ1-2; D: -; size: few
CDR3: CASSLDNEQFF; DNA: TGTGCCAGCAGCTTAGACAATGAGCAGTTCTTC; V: TRBV7-8; J: TRBJ2-1; D: -; size: few
CDR3: CASSLVRGNQPQHF; DNA: TGTGCCAGCAGTTTGGTCAGGGGCAATCAGCCCCAGCATTTT; V: TRBV6-5; J: TRBJ1-5; D: -; size: few
CDR3: CASSYQGGSYNEQFF; DNA: TGTGCCAGCAGCTATCAGGGGGGCTCCTACAATGAGCAGTTCTTC; V: TRBV9; J: TRBJ2-1; D: -; size: -
CDR3: CASSLQDFTEAFF; DNA: TGTGCCAGCAGCTTGCAGGACTTCACTGAAGCTTTCTTT; V: TRBV7-9; J: TRBJ1-1; D: -; size: -
CDR3: CASSEGLMSYEQYF; DNA: TGTGCCAGTAGTGAGGGACTCATGTCCTACGAGCAGTACTTC; V: TRBV19; J: TRBJ2-7; D: -; size: few
CDR3: CASSWTGPNEKLFF; DNA: TGCGCCAGCAGCTGGACAGGTCCTAATGAAAAACTGTTTTTT; V: TRBV5-1; J: TRBJ1-4; D: TRBD1; size: -
CDR3: CASSRTVTYEQYF; DNA: TGTGCCAGTAGCAGGACGGTCACCTACGAGCAGTACTTC; V: TRBV19; J: TRBJ2-7; D: -; size: -
CDR3: CASSPGQRSNQPQHF; DNA: TGTGCCAGCAGTCCAGGACAGAGGAGCAATCAGCCCCAGCATTTT; V: TRBV7-9; J: TRBJ1-5; D: -; size: once
CDR3: CASSLAPPYGYTF; DNA: TGTGCCAGCAGCTTAGCCCCCCCCTATGGCTACACCTTC; V: TRBV11-2; J: TRBJ1-2; D: -; size: large
CDR3: CASSLQGNIQYF; DNA: TGTGCCAGCAGTTTACAAGGAAACATTCAGTACTTC; V: TRBV27; J: TRBJ2-4; D: -; size: -
CDR3: CASSPGVAAGELFF; DNA: TGTGCCAGCAGCCCCGGGGTGGCGGCCGGGGAGCTGTTTTTT; V: TRBV5-4; J: TRBJ2-2; D: -; size: -
CDR3: CASAASGDLGQFF; DNA: TGTGCCAGCGCGGCTAGCGGGGATTTGGGGCAGTTCTTC; V: TRBV6-6; J: TRBJ2-1; D: TRBD2; size: -
CDR3: CASSYLPGQSYEQYF; DNA: TGTGCCAGCAGCTACCTTCCGGGACAGTCCTACGAGCAGTACTTC; V: TRBV5-8; J: TRBJ2-7; D: TRBD1; size: -
CDR3: CASSSPDRSVGDF; DNA: TGTGCCAGCAGTTCCCCTGACAGGTCCGTTGGGGATTTT; V: TRBV28; J: TRBJ1-4; D: -; size: -
CDR3: CASSFRLAYEQYF; DNA: TGTGCCAGCAGCTTCAGGCTAGCCTACGAGCAGTACTTC; V: TRBV7-9; J: TRBJ2-7; D: -; size: -
CDR3: CASSPGGYEQYF; DNA: TGTGCCAGCAGCCCCGGAGGCTACGAGCAGTACTTC; V: TRBV9; J: TRBJ2-7; D: -; size: -
CDR3: CASSLPSPGNTIYF; DNA: TGCGCCAGCAGCTTACCGTCACCGGGAAACACCATATATTTT; V: TRBV4-1; J: TRBJ1-3; D: -; size: -
CDR3: CASSFRYNEQFF; DNA: TGTGCCAGCAGCTTCAGGTACAATGAGCAGTTCTTC; V: TRBV7-9; J: TRBJ2-1; D: -; size: -
CDR3: CASSLGQLFGVLTF; DNA: TGTGCCAGCAGTTTAGGACAGCTCTTTGGAGTCCTGACTTTC; V: TRBV2; J: TRBJ2-6; D: -; size: -
CDR3: CATSSPTGGLYEQYF; DNA: TGTGCCACCAGCAGCCCGACAGGGGGGCTCTACGAGCAGTACTTC; V: TRBV15; J: TRBJ2-7; D: TRBD1; size: -
CDR3: CASSYGQGRYEQYF; DNA: TGTGCCAGCAGTTACGGGCAGGGGCGCTACGAGCAGTACTTC; V: TRBV6-5; J: TRBJ2-7; D: -; size: -
CDR3: CASSSSGGPQETQYF; DNA: TGTGCCAGCAGCTCTAGCGGGGGCCCCCAAGAGACCCAGTACTTC; V: TRBV7-9; J: TRBJ2-5; D: TRBD2; size: -
CDR3: CASSQDSHVREKLFF; DNA: TGTGCCAGCAGCCAAGATTCGCACGTGAGGGAAAAACTGTTTTTT; V: TRBV14; J: TRBJ1-4; D: -; size: -
CDR3: CASNSGSGGGTFQETQYF; DNA: TGTGCCAGCAACTCGGGATCAGGGGGGGGTACCTTTCAAGAGACCCAGTACTTC; V: TRBV5-4; J: TRBJ2-5; D: -; size: -
CDR3: CASSLTSGARNEQFF; DNA: TGTGCCAGCAGCCTTACTAGCGGGGCTCGGAATGAGCAGTTCTTC; V: TRBV7-9; J: TRBJ2-1; D: TRBD2; size: -
CDR3: CASSQTGSEQPQHF; DNA: TGTGCCAGCAGCCAGACAGGGAGTGAACAGCCCCAGCATTTT; V: TRBV7-9; J: TRBJ1-5; D: TRBD1; size: -
CDR3: CASSPSSWGSETQYF; DNA: TGTGCCAGCAGTCCCTCCAGCTGGGGGTCAGAGACCCAGTACTTC; V: TRBV28; J: TRBJ2-5; D: -; size: -
CDR3: CASSQVASRQVHSGNTIYF; DNA: TGTGCCAGCAGCCAAGTGGCCAGCAGACAGGTTCACTCTGGAAACACCATATATTTT; V: TRBV5-5; J: TRBJ1-3; D: -; size: -
CDR3: CASSAQQDTGELFF; DNA: TGCGCCAGCAGTGCTCAACAGGACACCGGGGAGCTGTTTTTT; V: TRBV10-2; J: TRBJ2-2; D: -; size: few
CDR3: CAWRKGGGSNYGYTF; DNA: TGTGCCTGGAGGAAAGGTGGAGGGTCCAACTATGGCTACACCTTC; V: TRBV30; J: TRBJ1-2; D: -; size: -
CDR3: CASSGVGQKFNYGYTF; DNA: TGTGCCAGCAGTGGAGTTGGACAGAAATTTAACTATGGCTACACCTTC; V: TRBV6-1; J: TRBJ1-2; D: -; size: -
CDR3: CASSQNLAGGFQETQYF; DNA: TGTGCCAGCAGCCAAAATCTAGCGGGGGGATTTCAAGAGACCCAGTACTTC; V: TRBV4-2; J: TRBJ2-5; D: TRBD2; size: -
CDR3: CASSVDQAWGLGEKLFF; DNA: TGTGCCAGCAGCGTAGACCAAGCTTGGGGGCTAGGTGAAAAACTGTTTTTT; V: TRBV9; J: TRBJ1-4; D: -; size: -
CDR3: CASSLFAGRGGRQPQHF; DNA: TGTGCCAGCAGTTTATTCGCTGGAAGGGGAGGTCGCCAGCCCCAGCATTTT; V: TRBV27; J: TRBJ1-5; D: -; size: few
CDR3: CASSLNKGIYGYTF; DNA: TGTGCCAGCAGCTTAAATAAGGGAATCTATGGCTACACCTTC; V: TRBV7-8; J: TRBJ1-2; D: -; size: once
CDR3: CASSSSGGYSYEQYF; DNA: TGTGCCAGCAGTAGTAGCGGGGGATACTCCTACGAGCAGTACTTC; V: TRBV28; J: TRBJ2-7; D: TRBD2; size: -
CDR3: CASSPTGYEQYF; DNA: TGTGCCAGCAGTCCCACAGGCTACGAGCAGTACTTC; V: TRBV7-8; J: TRBJ2-7; D: -; size: -
CDR3: CASSYGGGDETQYF; DNA: TGTGCCAGCAGTTACGGCGGGGGGGATGAGACCCAGTACTTC; V: TRBV6-5; J: TRBJ2-5; D: TRBD2; size: -
CDR3: CAGQRENTGELFF; DNA: TGTGCCGGCCAAAGAGAGAACACCGGGGAGCTGTTTTTT; V: TRBV2; J: TRBJ2-2; D: -; size: -
CDR3: CASSLDRLADTQYF; DNA: TGTGCCAGCAGCTTAGACCGGCTAGCAGATACGCAGTATTTT; V: TRBV7-9; J: TRBJ2-3; D: -; size: -
CDR3: CASSYSWGGAKNIQYF; DNA: TGTGCCAGCAGTTACTCGTGGGGAGGAGCCAAAAACATTCAGTACTTC; V: TRBV6-5; J: TRBJ2-4; D: -; size: -
CDR3: CASRGGNTEAFF; DNA: TGTGCCAGCAGGGGCGGGAACACTGAAGCTTTCTTT; V: TRBV25-1; J: TRBJ1-1; D: -; size: -
CDR3: CASSALERGPYEQYF; DNA: TGTGCCAGCAGCGCTCTGGAGCGGGGACCCTACGAGCAGTACTTC; V: TRBV7-2; J: TRBJ2-7; D: TRBD2; size: -